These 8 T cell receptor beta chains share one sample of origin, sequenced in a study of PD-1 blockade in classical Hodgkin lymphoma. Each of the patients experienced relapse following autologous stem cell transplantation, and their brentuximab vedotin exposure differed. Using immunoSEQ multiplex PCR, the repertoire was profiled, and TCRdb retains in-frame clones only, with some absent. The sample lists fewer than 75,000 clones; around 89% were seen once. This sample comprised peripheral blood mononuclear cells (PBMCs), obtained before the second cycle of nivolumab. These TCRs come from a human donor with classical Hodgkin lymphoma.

The CDR3 coding sequence is TGTGCCAGCAGGGGGATATTAAATGGCTACACCTTC. Protein product: CASRGILNGYTF. This chain links TRBV6-6 with TRBJ1-2; D not certain. The germline V and J ends were trimmed by 6 bases and 6 bases, with 11 bases remaining between them. CDR1 is MNHNY and CDR2 is SVGAGI in the germline V gene (reference sequence). CDR3 length equals 12 residues.

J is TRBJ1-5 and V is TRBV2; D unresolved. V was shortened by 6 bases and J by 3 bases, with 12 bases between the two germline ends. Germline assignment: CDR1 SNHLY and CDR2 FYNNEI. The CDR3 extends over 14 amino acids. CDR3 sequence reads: CASSGATTNQPQHF. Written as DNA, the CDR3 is TGTGCCAGCAGCGGAGCAACGACCAATCAGCCCCAGCATTTT. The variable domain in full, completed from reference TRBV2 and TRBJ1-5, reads EPEVTQTPSHQVTQMGQEVILRCVPISNHLYFYWYRQILGQKVEFLVSFYNNEISEKSEIFDDQFSVERPDGSNFTLKIRSTKLEDSAMYFCASSGATTNQPQHFGDGTRLSIL.

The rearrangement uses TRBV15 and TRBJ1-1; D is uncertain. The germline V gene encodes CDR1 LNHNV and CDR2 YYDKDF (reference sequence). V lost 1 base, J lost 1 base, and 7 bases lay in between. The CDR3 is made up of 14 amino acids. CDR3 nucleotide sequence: TGTGCCACCAGCAGAGTCGCAGCGAACACTGAAGCTTTCTTT. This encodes CATSRVAANTEAFF.

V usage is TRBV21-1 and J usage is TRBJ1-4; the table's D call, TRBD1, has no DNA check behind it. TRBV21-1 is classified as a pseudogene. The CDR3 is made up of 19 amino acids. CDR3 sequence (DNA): TGTGCCCGCGAAAGCAAACACGACAGCCGGCTCGCAACTAATGAAAAACTGTTTTTT. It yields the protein CARESKHDSRLATNEKLFF.

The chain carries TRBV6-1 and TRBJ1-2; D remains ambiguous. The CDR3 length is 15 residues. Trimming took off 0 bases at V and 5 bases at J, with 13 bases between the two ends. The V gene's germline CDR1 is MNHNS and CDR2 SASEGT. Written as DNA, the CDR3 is TGTGCCAGCAGTGAAGCGCCTCGGTCAGCATATGGCTACACCTTC. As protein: CASSEAPRSAYGYTF.

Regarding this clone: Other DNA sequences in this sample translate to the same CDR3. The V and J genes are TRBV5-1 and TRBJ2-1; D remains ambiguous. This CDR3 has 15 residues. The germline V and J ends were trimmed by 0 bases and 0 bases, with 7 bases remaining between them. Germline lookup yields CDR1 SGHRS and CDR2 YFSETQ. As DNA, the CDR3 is TGCGCCAGCAGCTTGGATGGAGACTCCTACAATGAGCAGTTCTTC. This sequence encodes CASSLDGDSYNEQFF.

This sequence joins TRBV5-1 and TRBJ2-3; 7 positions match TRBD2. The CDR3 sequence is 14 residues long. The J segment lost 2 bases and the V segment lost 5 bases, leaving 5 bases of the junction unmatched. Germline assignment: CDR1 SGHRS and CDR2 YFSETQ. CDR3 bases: TGCGCCAGCAGGCTCCGGGGGGACACAGATACGCAGTATTTT. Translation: CASRLRGDTDTQYF.

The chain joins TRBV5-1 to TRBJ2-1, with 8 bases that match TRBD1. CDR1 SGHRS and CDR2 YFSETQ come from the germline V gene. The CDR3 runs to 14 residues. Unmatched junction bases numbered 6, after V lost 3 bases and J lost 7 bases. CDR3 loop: CASSSDRGVNEQFF. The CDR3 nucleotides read TGCGCCAGCAGCTCTGACAGGGGCGTGAATGAGCAGTTCTTC.